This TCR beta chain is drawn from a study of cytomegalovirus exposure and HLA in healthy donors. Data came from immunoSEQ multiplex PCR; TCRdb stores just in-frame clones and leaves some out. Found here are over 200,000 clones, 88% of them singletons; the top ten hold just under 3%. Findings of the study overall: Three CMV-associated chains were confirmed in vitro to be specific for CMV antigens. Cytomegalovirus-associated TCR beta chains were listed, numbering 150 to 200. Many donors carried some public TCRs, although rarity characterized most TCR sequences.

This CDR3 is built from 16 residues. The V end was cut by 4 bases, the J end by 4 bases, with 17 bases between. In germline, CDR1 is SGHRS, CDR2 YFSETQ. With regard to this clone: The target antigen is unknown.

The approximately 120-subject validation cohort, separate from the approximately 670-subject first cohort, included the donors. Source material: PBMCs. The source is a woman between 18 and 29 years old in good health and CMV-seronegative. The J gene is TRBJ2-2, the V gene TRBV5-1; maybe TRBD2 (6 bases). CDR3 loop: CASSLRLGPGTGELFF. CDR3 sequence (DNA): TGCGCCAGCAGCCTGAGACTAGGTCCTGGCACCGGGGAGCTGTTTTTT.